The rows below give T cell receptor beta chains drawn from one sample of a study of control samples from healthy donors and cancer patients. Method: immunoSEQ multiplex PCR; TCRdb's copy keeps in-frame clones and lacks some. The sample has fewer than 150,000 clones; around 93% are singletons. The specimen sequenced was blood. The receptors were gathered from a man aged 18 to 35 in good health. The CDR3 runs from the conserved cysteine through the conserved F or W. A D gene is named only where the DNA matches it firmly.

D gene	V gene	J gene	CDR3 DNA	CDR3 protein
TRBD1	TRBV7-9	TRBJ1-2	TGTGCCAGCAGCCCGGACAGGGCTGGCTACACCTTC	CASSPDRAGYTF
-	TRBV5-4	TRBJ1-2	TGTGCCAGCAGCTGGGTCTCAGGGCTGTTAGGCTATGGCTACACCTTC	CASSWVSGLLGYGYTF
-	TRBV11-1	TRBJ2-7	TGTGCCAGCAGTCCGGACAGCTCCTACGAGCAGTACTTC	CASSPDSSYEQYF
-	TRBV5-6	TRBJ1-1	TGTGCCAGCAGCCCGTTGGGGGTGAACACTGAAGCTTTCTTT	CASSPLGVNTEAFF
-	TRBV23-1	TRBJ1-4	TGCGCCAGCAGTCTCTGGAATGTGGCTCCAGGGACTAATGAAAAACTGTTTTTT	CASSLWNVAPGTNEKLFF
-	TRBV7-9	TRBJ1-1	TGTGCCAGCAGCTTTCACGCGGGGAACACTGAAGCTTTCTTT	CASSFHAGNTEAFF
TRBD1	TRBV6-4	TRBJ2-3	TGTGCCAGCAGTGACAGCAGGGGGACAGATACGCAGTATTTT	CASSDSRGTDTQYF
-	TRBV19	TRBJ2-5	TGTGCCAGTAGTACCCTTGACGGGCATGAAGAGACCCAGTACTTC	CASSTLDGHEETQYF
-	TRBV18	TRBJ1-2	TGTGCCAGCTCACCCGCAGCGTCGAATGGCTACACCTTC	CASSPAASNGYTF
TRBD1	TRBV6-1	TRBJ1-1	TGTGCCAGCAGTGAATCAGGGGGGAGGGACTCGGCTTTCTTT	CASSESGGRDSAFF
TRBD2	TRBV4-1	TRBJ2-2	TGCGCCAGCAGCCAAGGGCCTAGCGGGGGCCTGAACACCGGGGAGCTGTTTTTT	CASSQGPSGGLNTGELFF
-	TRBV27	TRBJ1-6	TGTGCCAGCAGTTCGCCGTCTAGCTCCTATAATTCACCCCTCCACTTT	CASSSPSSSYNSPLHF
-	TRBV10-2	TRBJ2-7	TGCGCCAGCAGTGGAAGTTACAGACCCCTGGAGCAGTACTTC	CASSGSYRPLEQYF
-	TRBV7-9	TRBJ1-1	TGTGCCAGCAGCCCCCCTCAGGGTCAAAACACTGAAGCTTTCTTT	CASSPPQGQNTEAFF
TRBD1	TRBV6-4	TRBJ1-2	TGTGCCAGCAGTAAGACAGGGGCGGGTGGCTACACCTTC	CASSKTGAGGYTF
-	TRBV30	TRBJ1-4	TGTGCCTGGAGTGCAGGGGATGAAAAACTGTTTTTT	CAWSAGDEKLFF
-	TRBV12-5	TRBJ2-1	TGTGCTAGTGGTTTGATCAAGGCGGAGAGCCCCTACAATGAGCAGTTCTTC	CASGLIKAESPYNEQFF
-	TRBV25-1	TRBJ1-3	TGTGCCAGCAGTGATACCCCTCCCCGAAACACCATATATTTT	CASSDTPPRNTIYF